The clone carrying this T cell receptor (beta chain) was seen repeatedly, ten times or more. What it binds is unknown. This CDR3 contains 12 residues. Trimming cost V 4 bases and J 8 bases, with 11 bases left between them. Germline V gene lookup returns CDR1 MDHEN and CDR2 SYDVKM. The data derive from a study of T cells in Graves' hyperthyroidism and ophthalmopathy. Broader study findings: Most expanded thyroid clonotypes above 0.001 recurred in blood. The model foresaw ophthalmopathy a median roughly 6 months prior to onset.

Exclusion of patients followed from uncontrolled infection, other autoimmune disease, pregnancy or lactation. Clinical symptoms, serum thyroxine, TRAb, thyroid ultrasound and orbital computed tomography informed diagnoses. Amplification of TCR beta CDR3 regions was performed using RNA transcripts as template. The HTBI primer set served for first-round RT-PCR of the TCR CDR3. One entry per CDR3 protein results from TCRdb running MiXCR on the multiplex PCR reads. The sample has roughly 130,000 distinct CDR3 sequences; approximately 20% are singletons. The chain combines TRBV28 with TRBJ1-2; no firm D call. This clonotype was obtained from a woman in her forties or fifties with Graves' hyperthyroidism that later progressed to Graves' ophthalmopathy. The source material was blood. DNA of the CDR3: TGTGCCAGCAGTTCCCCCCCGGGCGGCTACACCTTC. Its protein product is CASSSPPGGYTF.